This entry is about one T cell receptor beta chain. What it recognizes is unknown. A read error may be the cause here, since a much bigger clone is one base away. TCR beta CDR3 sequences were amplified from RNA transcripts. A first-round RT-PCR of the TCR CDR3 used the HTBI primer set. TCRdb called the multiplex PCR reads again in MiXCR, with one record for every CDR3 protein. Here the sample spans a few hundred thousand distinct CDR3 sequences, roughly 18% being singletons. Not enrolled were patients with uncontrolled infection, other autoimmune disease, pregnancy or lactation. Orbital computed tomography and thyroid ultrasound, together with serum TRAb and thyroxine and clinical symptoms, were used for diagnoses. There are 15 residues in the CDR3. Germline CDR1 SSHAT, CDR2 FNYEAQ (reference sequence). This entry belongs to a study of T cells in Graves' hyperthyroidism and ophthalmopathy. For the study at large: Peripheral blood was secured at the point of initial diagnosis, before any treatment.

General study results and limits: Researchers found most expanded thyroid clonotypes above 0.001 in blood as well.

This sequence joins TRBV7-7 and TRBJ2-1; 8 bases match TRBD2. Sample: blood. This receptor was obtained from a man aged 18 to 30 with Graves' ophthalmopathy. The CDR3: CASSSNFGGANEQFF. The CDR3 region has the DNA TGTGCTAGCAGCTCTAACTTCGGGGGGGCCAACGAGCAGTTCTTC.